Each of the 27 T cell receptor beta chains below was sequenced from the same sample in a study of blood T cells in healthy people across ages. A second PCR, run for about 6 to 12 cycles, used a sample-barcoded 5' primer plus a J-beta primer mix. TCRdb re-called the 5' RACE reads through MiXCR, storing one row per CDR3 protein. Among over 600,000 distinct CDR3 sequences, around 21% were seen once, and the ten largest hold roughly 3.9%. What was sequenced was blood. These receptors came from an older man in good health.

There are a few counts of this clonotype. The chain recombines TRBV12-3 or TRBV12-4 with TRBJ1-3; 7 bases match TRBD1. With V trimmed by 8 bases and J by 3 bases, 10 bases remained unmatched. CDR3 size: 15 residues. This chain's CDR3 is CASSRTQGIGNTIYF. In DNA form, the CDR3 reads TGTGCCAGCTCACGAACACAGGGGATTGGAAACACCATATATTTT.

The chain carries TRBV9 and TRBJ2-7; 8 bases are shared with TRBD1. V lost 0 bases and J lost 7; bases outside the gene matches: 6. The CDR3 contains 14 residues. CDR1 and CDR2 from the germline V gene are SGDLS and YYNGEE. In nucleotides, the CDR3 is TGTGCCAGCAGCGTAGATCCTGACAGGGGAGAGCAGTACTTC. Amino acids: CASSVDPDRGEQYF. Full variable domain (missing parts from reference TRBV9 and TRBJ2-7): DSGVTQTPKHLITATGQRVTLRCSPRSGDLSVYWYQQSLDQGLQFLIQYYNGEERAKGNILERFSAQQFPDLHSELNLSSLELGDSALYFCASSVDPDRGEQYFGPGTRLTVT.

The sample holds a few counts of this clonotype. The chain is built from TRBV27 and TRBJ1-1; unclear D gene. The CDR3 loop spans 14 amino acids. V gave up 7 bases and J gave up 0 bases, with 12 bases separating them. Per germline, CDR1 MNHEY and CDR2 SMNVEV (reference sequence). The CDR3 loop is CASKFGQMNTEAFF. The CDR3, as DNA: TGTGCCAGCAAATTCGGGCAGATGAACACTGAAGCTTTCTTT.

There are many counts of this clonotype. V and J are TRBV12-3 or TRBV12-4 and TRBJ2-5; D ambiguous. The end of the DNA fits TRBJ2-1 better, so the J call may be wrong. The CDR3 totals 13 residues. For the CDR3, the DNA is TGTGCCAGCAGTTTTAGGTCGTACAATGAGCAGTTCTTC. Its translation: CASSFRSYNEQFF.

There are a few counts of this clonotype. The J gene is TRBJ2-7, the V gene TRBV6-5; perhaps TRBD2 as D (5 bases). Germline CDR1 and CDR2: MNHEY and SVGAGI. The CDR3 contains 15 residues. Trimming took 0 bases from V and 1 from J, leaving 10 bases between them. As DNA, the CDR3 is TGTGCCAGCAGTTACTCGAGAGGAGGTTCCTACGAGCAGTACTTC. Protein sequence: CASSYSRGGSYEQYF.

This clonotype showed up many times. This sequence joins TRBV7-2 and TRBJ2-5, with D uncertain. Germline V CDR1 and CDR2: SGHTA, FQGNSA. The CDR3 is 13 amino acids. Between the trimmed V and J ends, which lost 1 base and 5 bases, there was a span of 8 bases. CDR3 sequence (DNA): TGTGCCAGCAGCTTAGAAGTGGGCGAGACCCAGTACTTC. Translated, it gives CASSLEVGETQYF.

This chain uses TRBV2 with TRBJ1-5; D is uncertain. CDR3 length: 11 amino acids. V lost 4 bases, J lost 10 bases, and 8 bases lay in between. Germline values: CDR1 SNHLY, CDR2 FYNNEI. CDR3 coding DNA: TGTGCCAGCAGTGGGGCGGGCCCCCAGCATTTT. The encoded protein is CASSGAGPQHF.

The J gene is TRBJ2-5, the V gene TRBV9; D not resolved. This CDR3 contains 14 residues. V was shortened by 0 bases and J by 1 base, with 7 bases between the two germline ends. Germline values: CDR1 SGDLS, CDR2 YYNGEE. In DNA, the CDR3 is TGTGCCAGCAGCGTAGACCACAGCCAAGAGACCCAGTACTTC. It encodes CASSVDHSQETQYF.

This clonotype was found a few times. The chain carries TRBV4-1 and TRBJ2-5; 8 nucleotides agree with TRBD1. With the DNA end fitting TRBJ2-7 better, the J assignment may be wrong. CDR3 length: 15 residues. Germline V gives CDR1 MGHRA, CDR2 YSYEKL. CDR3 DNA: TGCGCCAGCAGCACCTCCGGACAGGGTGGGAACGAGCAGTACTTC. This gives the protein CASSTSGQGGNEQYF.

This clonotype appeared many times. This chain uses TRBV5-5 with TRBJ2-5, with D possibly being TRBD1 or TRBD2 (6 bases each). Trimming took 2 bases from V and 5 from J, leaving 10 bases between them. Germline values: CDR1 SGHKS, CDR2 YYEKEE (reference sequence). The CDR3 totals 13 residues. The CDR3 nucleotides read TGTGCCAGCAGCTTACAGGGACTCGAGACCCAGTACTTC. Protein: CASSLQGLETQYF. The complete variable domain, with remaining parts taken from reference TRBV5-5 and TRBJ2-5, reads DAGVTQSPTHLIKTRGQQVTLRCSPISGHKSVSWYQQVLGQGPQFIFQYYEKEERGRGNFPDRFSARQFPNYSSELNVNALLLGDSALYLCASSLQGLETQYFGPGTRLLVL.

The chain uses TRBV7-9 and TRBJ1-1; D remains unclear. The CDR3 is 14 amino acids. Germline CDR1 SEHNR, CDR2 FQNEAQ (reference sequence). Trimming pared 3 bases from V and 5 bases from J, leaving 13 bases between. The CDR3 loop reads CASSLELDGTEAFF. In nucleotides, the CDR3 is TGTGCCAGCAGCTTGGAGCTTGATGGAACTGAAGCTTTCTTT. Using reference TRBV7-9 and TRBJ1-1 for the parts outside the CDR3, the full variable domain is DTGVSQNPRHKITKRGQNVTFRCDPISEHNRLYWYRQTLGQGPEFLTYFQNEAQLEKSRLLSDRFSAERPKGSFSTLEIQRTEQGDSAMYLCASSLELDGTEAFFGQGTRLTVV.

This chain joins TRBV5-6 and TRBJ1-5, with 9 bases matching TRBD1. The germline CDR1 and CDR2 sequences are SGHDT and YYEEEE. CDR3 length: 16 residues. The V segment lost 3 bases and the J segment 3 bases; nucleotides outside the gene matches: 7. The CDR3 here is CASSYGTGRINQPQHF. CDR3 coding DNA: TGTGCCAGCAGCTATGGGACAGGGCGGATCAATCAGCCCCAGCATTTT.

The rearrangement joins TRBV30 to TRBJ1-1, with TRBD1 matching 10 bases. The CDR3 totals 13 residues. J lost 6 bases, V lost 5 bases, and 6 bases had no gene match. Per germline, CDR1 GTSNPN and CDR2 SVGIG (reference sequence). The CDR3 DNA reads TGTGCCTGGCTGGACAGGGGGACGGCTGAAGCTTTCTTT. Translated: CAWLDRGTAEAFF.

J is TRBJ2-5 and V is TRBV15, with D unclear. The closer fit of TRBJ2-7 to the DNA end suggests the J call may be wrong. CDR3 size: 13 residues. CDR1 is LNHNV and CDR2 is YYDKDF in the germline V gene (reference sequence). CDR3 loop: CATSRGWAYEQYF. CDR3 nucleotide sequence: TGTGCCACCAGCAGAGGGTGGGCTTACGAGCAGTACTTC.

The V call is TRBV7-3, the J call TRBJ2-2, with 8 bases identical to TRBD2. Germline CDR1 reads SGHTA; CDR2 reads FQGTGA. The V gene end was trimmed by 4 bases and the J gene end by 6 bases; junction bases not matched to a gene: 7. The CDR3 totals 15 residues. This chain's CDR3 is CASSSSGTSSGELFF. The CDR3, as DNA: TGTGCCAGCAGCTCTTCCGGGACTAGTTCCGGGGAGCTGTTTTTT.

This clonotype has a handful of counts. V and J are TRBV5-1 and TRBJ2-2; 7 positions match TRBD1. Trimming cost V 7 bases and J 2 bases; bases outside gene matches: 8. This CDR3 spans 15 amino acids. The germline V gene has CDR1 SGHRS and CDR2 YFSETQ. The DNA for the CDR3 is TGCGCCAGCCACCTCGGGACAGCTAACACCGGGGAGCTGTTTTTT. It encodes CASHLGTANTGELFF.

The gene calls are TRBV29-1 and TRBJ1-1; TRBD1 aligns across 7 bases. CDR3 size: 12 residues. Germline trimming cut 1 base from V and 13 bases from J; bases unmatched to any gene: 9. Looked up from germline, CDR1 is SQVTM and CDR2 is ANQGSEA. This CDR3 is CSVEVSTGRNFF. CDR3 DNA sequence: TGCAGCGTTGAAGTTTCGACAGGGCGGAATTTCTTT.

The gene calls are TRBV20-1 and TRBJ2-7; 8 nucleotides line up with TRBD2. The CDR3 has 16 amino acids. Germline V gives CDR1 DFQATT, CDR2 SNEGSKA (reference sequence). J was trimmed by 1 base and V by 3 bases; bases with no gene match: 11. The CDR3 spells CSASDRLAGASYEQYF. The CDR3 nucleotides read TGCAGTGCTAGTGATCGGCTAGCGGGCGCATCCTACGAGCAGTACTTC.

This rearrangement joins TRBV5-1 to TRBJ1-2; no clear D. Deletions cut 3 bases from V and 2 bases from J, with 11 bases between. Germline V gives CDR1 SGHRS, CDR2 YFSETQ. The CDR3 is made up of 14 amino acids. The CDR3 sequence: CASSSTGPNYGYTF. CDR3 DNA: TGCGCCAGCAGCTCGACTGGGCCCAACTATGGCTACACCTTC.

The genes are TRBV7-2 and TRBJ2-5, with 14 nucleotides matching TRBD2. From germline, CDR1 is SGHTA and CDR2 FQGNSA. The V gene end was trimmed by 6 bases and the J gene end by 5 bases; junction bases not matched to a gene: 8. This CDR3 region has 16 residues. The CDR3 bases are TGTGCCAGCAGGCGCGGGACTAGCGGGAGTGGTGAGACCCAGTACTTC. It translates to CASRRGTSGSGETQYF.

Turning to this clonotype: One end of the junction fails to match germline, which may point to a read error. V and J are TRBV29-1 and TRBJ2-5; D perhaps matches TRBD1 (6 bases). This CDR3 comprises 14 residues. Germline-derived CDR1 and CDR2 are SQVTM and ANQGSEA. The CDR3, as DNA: TGCACTCCTCCCCGGGACACCAAGGGAGAGACCCAGCACTTC. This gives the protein CTPPRDTKGETQHF.

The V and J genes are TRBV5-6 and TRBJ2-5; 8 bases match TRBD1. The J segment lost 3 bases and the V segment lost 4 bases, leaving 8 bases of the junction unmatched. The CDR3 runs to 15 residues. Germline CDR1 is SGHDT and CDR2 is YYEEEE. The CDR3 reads CASSLRGQGKETQYF. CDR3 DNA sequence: TGTGCCAGCAGCCTCAGGGGGCAGGGGAAAGAGACCCAGTACTTC.

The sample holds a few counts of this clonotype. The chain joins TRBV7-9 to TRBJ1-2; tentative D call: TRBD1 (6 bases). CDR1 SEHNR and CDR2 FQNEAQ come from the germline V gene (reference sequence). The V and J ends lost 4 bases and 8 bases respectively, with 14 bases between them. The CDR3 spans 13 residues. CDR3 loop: CASSYTGTGGYTF. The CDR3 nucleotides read TGTGCCAGCAGCTATACAGGGACGGGCGGCTACACCTTC.

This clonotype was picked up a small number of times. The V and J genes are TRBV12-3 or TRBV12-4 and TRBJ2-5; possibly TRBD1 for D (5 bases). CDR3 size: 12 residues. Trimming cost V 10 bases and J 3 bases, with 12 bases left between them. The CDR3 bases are TGTGCCACCGGACACCCAAAAGAGACCCAGTACTTC. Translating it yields CATGHPKETQYF.

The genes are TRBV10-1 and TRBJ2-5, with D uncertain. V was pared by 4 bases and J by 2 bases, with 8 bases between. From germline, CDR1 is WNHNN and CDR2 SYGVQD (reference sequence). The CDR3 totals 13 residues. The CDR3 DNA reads TGCGCCAGCAGTGGAAAAAGACAAGAGACCCAGTACTTC. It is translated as CASSGKRQETQYF.

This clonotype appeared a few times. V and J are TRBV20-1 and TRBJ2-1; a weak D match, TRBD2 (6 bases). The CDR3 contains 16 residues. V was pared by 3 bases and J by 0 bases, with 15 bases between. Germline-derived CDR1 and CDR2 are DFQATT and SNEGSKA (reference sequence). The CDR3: CSARIGAGSSYNEQFF. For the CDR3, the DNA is TGCAGTGCTAGGATTGGGGCGGGGAGCTCCTACAATGAGCAGTTCTTC.

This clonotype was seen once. The CDR3 is CASSYSMQGPSGGYTF. The CDR3 DNA is TGTGCCAGCAGTTACTCAATGCAGGGACCCTCGGGAGGCTACACCTTC. V usage is TRBV6-6 and J usage is TRBJ1-2; D possibly corresponds to TRBD1 (5 bases). CDR1 is MNHNY, CDR2 SVGAGI, per germline (reference sequence). This CDR3 is built from 16 residues. The germline V and J ends were trimmed by 0 bases and 8 bases, with 19 bases remaining between them.